The clone carrying this T cell receptor beta chain was picked up many times. The data were taken from a study of T-cell reconstitution after alpha-beta-depleted transplantation in children. Library preparation (for TCRbeta) was performed with unique molecular identifiers. One entry per CDR3 protein results from TCRdb running MiXCR on the PCR reads. The table includes fewer than 200,000 distinct CDR3 sequences, approximately 7% detected once. The CDR3 is 15 residues long. CDR1 and CDR2 from the germline V gene are SGHRS and YFSETQ. V dropped 3 bases and J dropped 2; count of bases not matched to a gene: 5.

This material consisted of PBMCs from the stem cell graft donor, taken from the stem cell graft. V is TRBV5-1 and J is TRBJ2-1; 7 positions agree with TRBD1. The receptor comes from a human donor who donated a stem cell graft to a child with Wiskott-Aldrich syndrome. CDR3: CASSSRQGAYNEQFF. The CDR3 DNA sequence: TGCGCCAGCAGCTCTCGACAGGGCGCCTACAATGAGCAGTTCTTC.